A single sample is the source of the 17 T cell receptor beta chains below, sequenced in a study of CD8 T cells in ankylosing spondylitis. TCRdb analysed the 5' RACE reads with MiXCR anew, one entry per CDR3 protein. Here the sample spans around 340,000 distinct CDR3 sequences, about 20% being singletons. The sample consisted of blood, either unsorted or a sorted T cell fraction (not recorded which). The origin of the receptors is a male donor with ankylosing spondylitis or in good health (not recorded which).

The chain is built from TRBV27 and TRBJ2-1; 7 bases align to TRBD1. Trimming at V came to 6 bases and at J to 14 bases, leaving 13 bases not matched to a gene. The germline CDR1 and CDR2 sequences are MNHEY and SMNVEV (reference sequence). The CDR3 consists of 13 residues. The CDR3 protein is CASSVLQGTPEFF. The CDR3, as DNA: TGTGCCAGCAGCGTCCTACAGGGGACCCCTGAGTTCTTC.

This clonotype was observed a few times. The V call is TRBV19, the J call TRBJ1-1, with D possibly being TRBD1 (5 bases). Trimming took 3 bases from V and 6 from J, leaving 11 bases between them. This CDR3 spans 13 amino acids. CDR1 LNHDA and CDR2 SQIVND come from the germline V gene (reference sequence). In DNA, the CDR3 is TGTGCCAGTAGTATCCAGGGAGGCGCTGAAGCTTTCTTT. Translation: CASSIQGGAEAFF. Full variable domain (remainder filled in from reference TRBV19 and TRBJ1-1): DGGITQSPKYLFRKEGQNVTLSCEQNLNHDAMYWYRQDPGQGLRLIYYSQIVNDFQKGDIAEGYSVSREKKESFPLTVTSAQKNPTAFYLCASSIQGGAEAFFGQGTRLTVV.

This clonotype was seen a few times. The chain combines TRBV7-9 with TRBJ2-3; either TRBD1 or TRBD2 may supply D (5 bases each). The V end was cut by 4 bases, the J end by 2 bases, with 13 bases between. The germline V gene encodes CDR1 SEHNR and CDR2 FQNEAQ (reference sequence). There are 15 residues in the CDR3. CDR3 residues: CASSSPWGTTDTQYF. The DNA for the CDR3 is TGTGCCAGCAGCTCCCCATGGGGGACCACAGATACGCAGTATTTT.

The chain combines TRBV4-1 with TRBJ2-1, with 7 bases identical to TRBD1. The V gene's germline CDR1 is MGHRA and CDR2 YSYEKL. This CDR3 is built from 16 residues. With 3 bases clipped from V and 3 bases from J, the junction kept 8 bases outside the gene matches. The CDR3 loop reads CASSQTRDSLYNEQFF. CDR3 DNA: TGCGCCAGCAGCCAGACCCGGGACAGCCTCTACAATGAGCAGTTCTTC.

The table lists this clonotype with a few counts. This chain links TRBV7-8 with TRBJ2-1; 8 positions match TRBD2. CDR3 length equals 13 residues. Looked up from germline, CDR1 is SGHVS and CDR2 is FQNEAQ. V shed 7 bases and J 8 bases; nucleotides not matched to a gene: 7. The CDR3 here is CASIQSGGYEQFF. CDR3 nucleotide sequence: TGTGCCAGCATCCAGAGCGGGGGCTATGAGCAGTTCTTC.

This clonotype came up many times. The chain combines TRBV20-1 with TRBJ2-7, with a tentative D call TRBD1 (5 bases). The CDR3 is 17 residues long. V lost 3 bases, J lost 4 bases, and 25 bases lay in between. In germline, CDR1 is DFQATT, CDR2 SNEGSKA (reference sequence). The chain's CDR3 is CSASKLGGDSFPYEQYF. The CDR3 DNA reads as TGCAGTGCTAGCAAGTTAGGTGGAGACAGCTTCCCTTACGAGCAGTACTTC.

V usage is TRBV20-1 and J usage is TRBJ2-7; D is ambiguous. The V gene's germline CDR1 is DFQATT and CDR2 SNEGSKA (reference sequence). CDR3 length: 16 residues. V was pared by 0 bases and J by 3 bases, with 18 bases between. The DNA of the CDR3 is TGCAGTGCTAGAGATCGGGTTCTGGATAAATTCTACGAGCAGTACTTC. Its translation: CSARDRVLDKFYEQYF.

Only a few counts were recorded for this clonotype. The chain carries TRBV6-5 and TRBJ2-7, with 7 bases lining up with TRBD1. This CDR3 is built from 15 residues. The junction had 13 bases not matched to a gene; V was cut back by 4 bases and J by 7 bases. Germline V gene lookup returns CDR1 MNHEY and CDR2 SVGAGI. CDR3 sequence (DNA): TGTGCCAGCAGTTTCGACAGGGATCCCTCTTGGGAGCAGTACTTC. Amino acids: CASSFDRDPSWEQYF.

The chain has TRBV4-1 and TRBJ2-7, with TRBD1 as a possible D gene (6 bases). Germline V gene data show CDR1 as MGHRA and CDR2 as YSYEKL. The CDR3 is 15 amino acids. Trimming cost V 4 bases and J 0 bases, with 13 bases left between them. This CDR3 is CASSLGHRDSYEQYF. In nucleotides, the CDR3 is TGCGCCAGCAGCCTGGGACATAGAGACTCCTACGAGCAGTACTTC.

J is TRBJ2-1 and V is TRBV7-9, with 12 bases identical to TRBD2. Germline CDR1 reads SEHNR; CDR2 reads FQNEAQ (reference sequence). Trimming cost V 3 bases and J 0 bases; bases outside gene matches: 3. The CDR3 sequence is 17 residues long. CDR3 sequence (DNA): TGTGCCAGCAGCTTGTCTAGCGGGGGGGCCTCCTACAATGAGCAGTTCTTC. Its protein product is CASSLSSGGASYNEQFF.

This chain links TRBV20-1 with TRBJ2-7; either TRBD1 or TRBD2 may supply D (6 bases each). This CDR3 has 14 residues. Germline CDR1 and CDR2: DFQATT and SNEGSKA (reference sequence). In DNA, the CDR3 is TGCAGCGCCGTTGTGTGGGGGGCGGGGAACGAGCAGTACTTC. Amino acid sequence: CSAVVWGAGNEQYF.

This clonotype was seen a handful of times. The V and J genes are TRBV5-6 and TRBJ2-1, with D possibly TRBD1 on 6 matching bases. The germline V gene has CDR1 SGHDT and CDR2 YYEEEE. The V gene lost 0 bases and the J gene lost 8 bases, with 15 bases spanning the gap. The CDR3 is 15 residues long. The CDR3, as DNA: TGTGCCAGCAGCTTGGGACAGGCCCTCTGGGATGAGCAGTTCTTC. Its protein is CASSLGQALWDEQFF.

The chain joins TRBV20-1 to TRBJ1-4; maybe TRBD1 (6 bases). CDR1 and CDR2 (germline): DFQATT, SNEGSKA (reference sequence). V was pared by 5 bases and J by 8 bases, with 18 bases between. The CDR3 totals 14 residues. The CDR3 nucleotides are TGCAGTGCTGTCAACTCAGGGGAGGGGGAAAAACTGTTTTTT. This codes for CSAVNSGEGEKLFF.

The V gene is TRBV2, the J gene TRBJ1-5; D remains ambiguous. V shed 7 bases and J shed 7 bases, with 17 bases lying between them. The CDR3 is 14 amino acids. CDR1 SNHLY and CDR2 FYNNEI come from the germline V gene. CDR3 protein: CASKYGVVDQPQHF. The CDR3 region has the DNA TGTGCCAGCAAGTACGGGGTGGTAGACCAGCCCCAGCATTTT.

The chain joins TRBV6-4 to TRBJ1-1, with unresolved D. This CDR3 spans 14 amino acids. Germline V gene data show CDR1 as MRHNA and CDR2 as SNTAGT. Trimming took off 7 bases at V and 4 bases at J, with 16 bases between the two ends. CDR3 bases: TGTGCCAGCACCTCCGAGGAGGGAGGCACTGAAGCTTTCTTT. This translates into CASTSEEGGTEAFF.

This clonotype showed up just a few times. This chain joins TRBV20-1 and TRBJ2-3, with D unclear. There are 12 residues in the CDR3. V was pared by 5 bases and J by 10 bases, with 16 bases between. CDR1 DFQATT and CDR2 SNEGSKA come from the germline V gene (reference sequence). CDR3 nucleotide sequence: TGCAGTGCTGCCTTGGCTCTAATGGCGCAGTATTTT. It encodes CSAALALMAQYF.

This clonotype has more than one count but fewer than ten. The chain joins TRBV20-1 to TRBJ2-3; TRBD1 agrees at 7 bases. The ends lost 6 bases at V and 3 bases at J; junction bases unmatched: 18. This CDR3 contains 17 residues. Germline-derived CDR1 and CDR2 are DFQATT and SNEGSKA (reference sequence). CDR3 sequence reads: CSAIAVNTGEGTDTQYF. The CDR3 nucleotides are TGCAGTGCCATAGCCGTAAACACAGGGGAAGGAACAGATACGCAGTATTTT.